The source of this TCR beta chain is a study of graft-versus-host responses after intestinal transplantation. About the study: Recipients received multivisceral, liver-intestinal, or isolated intestinal transplants.

Sequencing used immunoSEQ multiplex PCR; TCRdb keeps in-frame clones, though not all of them. The sample lists 9,500 to 15,000 clones; 93% were seen once. Germline V CDR1 and CDR2: MDHEN, SYDVKM. The CDR3 loop spans 13 amino acids. The ends were cut back, 3 bases at V and 1 base at J, with 4 bases in the middle. A note on this clone: Its specificity is unknown.

General observations from the study: Allografts of one patient group, those with graft-donor T cell macrochimerism, had high graft-versus-host to host-versus-graft clonal ratios.

The TCR originated in a human patient who received an intestinal transplant, so some T cells may come from the graft donor. The chain links TRBV28 to TRBJ1-5; D not resolved. The sample was PBMCs, taken around 110 days after intestinal transplant. Here the CDR3 reads CASSFDSNQPQHF. The CDR3, as DNA: TGTGCCAGCAGTTTTGACAGCAATCAGCCCCAGCATTTT.